There are a few counts of the clone carrying this T cell receptor (beta chain). These data originate in a study of blood T cell repertoires in COVID-19. Study at large: PBMCs, B-cell-depleted T cells, or T cells provided the cDNA or gDNA that made up the material.

Here immunoSEQ multiplex PCR was the method, and the copy in TCRdb shows in-frame clones only, minus some. The sample shows some 100,000 clones, approximately 82% of them seen only once. V was cut by 6 bases and J by 5 bases, with 19 bases left in between. CDR1 is MDHEN, CDR2 SYDVKM, per germline. The CDR3 is 15 residues long. The chain links TRBV28 to TRBJ1-2, with D perhaps TRBD1 (5 bases). This TCR was sampled from a man in his forties or fifties with active or convalescent COVID-19. Sequenced material: peripheral blood. The CDR3, as DNA: TGTGCCAGCAGACAAGCCACAGGCCTTTTTTATGGCTACACCTTC. It codes for CASRQATGLFYGYTF.